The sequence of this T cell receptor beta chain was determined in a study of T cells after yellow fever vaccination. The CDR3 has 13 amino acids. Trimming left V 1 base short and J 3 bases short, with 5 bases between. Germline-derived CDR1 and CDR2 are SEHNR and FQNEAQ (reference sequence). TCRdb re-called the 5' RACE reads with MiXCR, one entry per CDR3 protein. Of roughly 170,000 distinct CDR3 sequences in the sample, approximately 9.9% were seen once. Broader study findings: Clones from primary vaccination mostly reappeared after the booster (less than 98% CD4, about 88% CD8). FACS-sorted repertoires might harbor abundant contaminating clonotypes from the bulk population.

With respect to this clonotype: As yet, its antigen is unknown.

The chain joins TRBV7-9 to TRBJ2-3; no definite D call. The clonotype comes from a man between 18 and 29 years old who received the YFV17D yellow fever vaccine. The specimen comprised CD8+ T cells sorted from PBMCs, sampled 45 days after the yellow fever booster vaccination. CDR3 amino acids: CASSLVVTDTQYF. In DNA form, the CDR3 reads TGTGCCAGCAGCTTAGTTGTGACAGATACGCAGTATTTT.